This TCR beta chain was sequenced for a study of regulatory T cells in long-lasting Graves disease. This clonotype has ten or more counts. Its specificity is not known. This sample's time point: newly diagnosed GD, antithyroid drugs for less than 3 months. The TCR library was made from RNA that had been extracted from PBMCs in TRIzol. Arm-PCR of CDR3 regions and iRepertoire HTBI primers were the basis on which TCR beta libraries were built. TCRdb reanalysed the multiplex PCR reads using MiXCR and keeps one entry per CDR3 protein. Among about 440,000 distinct CDR3 sequences, more than 12% were seen once, and the ten largest hold approximately 16%. Study outcomes and limitations: Newly diagnosed Graves' patients exceeded persistent ones in TCR diversity.

V shed 6 bases, J shed 1 base, and the junction held 10 bases outside the gene matches. This CDR3 has 18 amino acids. CDR1 MNHNS and CDR2 SASEGT come from the germline V gene. These sequences were also reported in another study, on T cells in Graves' hyperthyroidism and ophthalmopathy.

Sequencing was performed on peripheral blood mononuclear cells (PBMCs), taken at new diagnosis, from a patient treated with antithyroid drugs. This sequence originates from a woman aged 25 to 39 with Graves disease. The chain recombines TRBV6-1 with TRBJ2-3, with 13 bases lining up with TRBD2. CDR3 sequence reads: CASRILAGGPFGTDTQYF. The CDR3 DNA is TGTGCCAGCAGGATACTAGCGGGAGGGCCGTTTGGCACAGATACGCAGTATTTT.